This T cell receptor beta chain was obtained from a study of glioma-infiltrating T cells after dendritic cell vaccination. Whole-study findings and limits: TCR clonality showed no direct relationship with survival.

Generated by immunoSEQ multiplex PCR, the TCRdb table keeps only in-frame clones and is missing some. The sample includes over 80,000 clones, about 90% of them seen just once. In the case of this clone: Its antigen remains unidentified.

Germline V lookup: CDR1 KGHSH, CDR2 LQKENI. Trimming cost V 5 bases and J 2 bases; bases outside gene matches: 7. This CDR3 contains 16 residues. This clonotype originated in a human donor with glioblastoma. This chain joins TRBV18 and TRBJ2-2; 8 nucleotides align to TRBD1. The source material was blood, sampled before dendritic cell vaccination. CDR3 protein: CASSSRQGTNTGELFF. CDR3 DNA sequence: TGTGCCAGCTCATCGAGACAGGGGACTAACACCGGGGAGCTGTTTTTT.